A selection of T cell receptor beta chains follows, all from one sample in a study of blood T cell repertoires in COVID-19. Libraries were prepared by immunoSEQ multiplex PCR; TCRdb keeps only in-frame clonotypes and omits some of them. The table includes tens of thousands of clones, about 85% detected once. The sequenced material came from peripheral blood. These receptors all stem from a woman aged 70-85 years in a cohort sampled during active COVID-19. The CDR3 runs from the conserved cysteine through the conserved F or W. D genes are given only for firm matches. Not every row has a clone size; where given, it reads once, few, many or a size class.

j_call,clone_size,d_call,v_call,cdr3_nt,cdr3_aa
TRBJ2-1,.,TRBD2,TRBV20-1,TGCAGTGCTAGTGGGGCGGCGGGGGTTGAGCAGTTCTTC,CSASGAAGVEQFF
TRBJ1-4,.,.,TRBV20-1,TGCAGTGCTAGTAATAATGCAAGATCTAACGAAAAACTGTTTTTT,CSASNNARSNEKLFF
TRBJ1-2,.,.,TRBV6-5,TGTGCCAGCGGGCAGGCAGCCTATGGCTACACCTTC,CASGQAAYGYTF
TRBJ2-1,.,TRBD2,TRBV19,TGTGCCAGTAGTCCTCTAGCGGGAGGGCCTGACAATGAGCAGTTCTTC,CASSPLAGGPDNEQFF
TRBJ2-7,.,TRBD1,TRBV19,TGTGCCAGTAGTATATGGGGGCAGGGGGTGAACGAGCAGTACTTC,CASSIWGQGVNEQYF
TRBJ2-7,.,.,TRBV6-6,TGTGCCAGCAGTTCCTCCGGGACCTACGAGCAGTACTTC,CASSSSGTYEQYF
TRBJ2-3,.,TRBD1,TRBV19,TGTGCCAGTAGTATCCCCAGGGGGAGCACAGATACGCAGTATTTT,CASSIPRGSTDTQYF
TRBJ2-3,many,.,TRBV5-1,TGCGCCAGCAGCTTGGGACCGGAGCTCACAGATACGCAGTATTTT,CASSLGPELTDTQYF
TRBJ1-2,.,TRBD1,TRBV7-9,TGTGCCAGCGCGGACAGGGGTAACTATGGCTACACCTTC,CASADRGNYGYTF
TRBJ1-1,.,.,TRBV7-2,TGTGCCAGCAGAGAGAGGCAGGGAACAACTGAAGCTTTCTTT,CASRERQGTTEAFF
TRBJ2-1,.,TRBD2,TRBV7-9,TGTGCCAGCAGCCCCAGACTAGCGGGAGGACTCAAGCAGTTCTTC,CASSPRLAGGLKQFF
TRBJ1-3,.,.,TRBV3-1/TRBV3-2,TGTGCCAGCAGCCATACAGGGTCTGGAAACACCATATATTTT,CASSHTGSGNTIYF
TRBJ2-2,.,.,TRBV5-1,TGCGCCAGCAGCTTCGAAGCGAGCACCGGGGAGCTGTTTTTT,CASSFEASTGELFF
TRBJ2-5,.,TRBD2,TRBV2,TGTGCCAGCACCTCATTGGGGGGGGGCCAAGAGACCCAGTACTTC,CASTSLGGGQETQYF
TRBJ2-3,.,.,TRBV18,TGTGCCAGCTCACCACCGAGTGGGAGTCCGGGCACAGATACGCAGTATTTT,CASSPPSGSPGTDTQYF
TRBJ2-3,.,.,TRBV19,TGTGCCAGTAGTGGTAAACGGGAAGGAGCTAGCACAGATACGCAGTATTTT,CASSGKREGASTDTQYF
TRBJ2-1,.,.,TRBV6-2/TRBV6-3,TGTGCCAGCAGTTACCGGGACACTCAAAATGAGCAGTTCTTC,CASSYRDTQNEQFF
TRBJ2-3,.,.,TRBV9,TGTGCCAGCAGCGTAGCGGGAAACACAGATACGCAGTATTTT,CASSVAGNTDTQYF
TRBJ1-1,.,TRBD1,TRBV3-1/TRBV3-2,TGTGCCAGCAGCCAAGAGACAGGGGGCACTGAAGCTTTCTTT,CASSQETGGTEAFF
TRBJ2-3,.,TRBD2,TRBV29-1,TGCAGCGTTGACACGGGACTAGCGAGCACAGATACGCAGTATTTT,CSVDTGLASTDTQYF
TRBJ2-4,once,TRBD1,TRBV11-2,TGTGCCAGCAGCACTGGACAGGGGGGGAACATTCAGTACTTC,CASSTGQGGNIQYF
TRBJ2-7,.,.,TRBV12-3/TRBV12-4,TGTGCCAGCAGTTTAGGACAGATCTACGAGCAGTACTTC,CASSLGQIYEQYF
TRBJ2-7,.,TRBD2,TRBV6-2/TRBV6-3,TGTGCCAGCAGTTTGGGACTAGCGTCATACGAGCAGTACTTC,CASSLGLASYEQYF
TRBJ2-7,.,TRBD2,TRBV28,TGTGCCAGCAGTTTATATGCGGGAGTCGAGCAGTACTTC,CASSLYAGVEQYF
TRBJ2-1,few,.,TRBV7-3,TGTGCCAGCAGCTTCAATCCACTAGGGAATGAGCAGTTCTTC,CASSFNPLGNEQFF
TRBJ2-1,.,.,TRBV27,TGTGCCAGCAGCGAAACACAGGAGAGCTCCTACAATGAGCAGTTCTTC,CASSETQESSYNEQFF
TRBJ1-2,.,TRBD1,TRBV3-1/TRBV3-2,TGTGCCAGCAGCCAAGTCGGGACAGGGGGCGCCGGTGGCTACACCTTC,CASSQVGTGGAGGYTF
TRBJ2-3,.,TRBD1,TRBV27,TGTGCCAGCAGTTGGGACAGGGGAAATACGCAGTATTTT,CASSWDRGNTQYF
TRBJ1-1,.,.,TRBV7-9,TGTGCCAGCAGCGGACCGGGACAAGAAGCTTTCTTT,CASSGPGQEAFF
TRBJ2-5,.,TRBD1,TRBV7-9,TGTGCCAGCAGCAGGGGACAGAACCAAGAGACCCAGTACTTC,CASSRGQNQETQYF
TRBJ2-5,.,.,TRBV20-1,TGCAGTGCTAGTTTTGGGGCTAGCGACCAAGAGACCCAGTACTTC,CSASFGASDQETQYF
TRBJ2-7,.,.,TRBV2,TGTGCCAGCAATCCCCAACAGGGTCTAGGATACGAGCAGTACTTC,CASNPQQGLGYEQYF
TRBJ1-1,.,.,TRBV20-1,TGCAGACCAGGACATCTTGGAGCTTTCTTT,CRPGHLGAFF
TRBJ1-2,.,TRBD1,TRBV5-4,TGTGCCAGCAGGGCCGGGACAGGGGTTGGCTACACCTTC,CASRAGTGVGYTF
TRBJ1-6,.,.,TRBV30,TGTGCCTGGAGTGTAGAGACAGGTTATTCACCCCTCCACTTT,CAWSVETGYSPLHF
TRBJ1-5,.,.,TRBV28,TGTGCCAGCAGCACAGGAGATCAGCCCCAGCATTTT,CASSTGDQPQHF
TRBJ2-5,.,.,TRBV2,TGTGCCAGCAGTGGTACAGTCTCATCGCAAGAGACCCAGTACTTC,CASSGTVSSQETQYF
TRBJ1-5,.,.,TRBV6-4,TGTGCCAGCAGTGACCCGCCGGGGGTGGGACAGCCCCAGCATTTT,CASSDPPGVGQPQHF
TRBJ1-5,.,.,TRBV19,TGTGCCAGTATATCCGCGTATAGCAATCAGCCCCAGCATTTT,CASISAYSNQPQHF
TRBJ2-7,.,.,TRBV27,TGTGCCAGCAGTTTAGGGGGGTCCTACGAGCAGTACTTC,CASSLGGSYEQYF
TRBJ1-2,.,TRBD1,TRBV28,TGTGCCAGCAGTTCCACCGGGACAGGGGGCAGCGGCTACACCTTC,CASSSTGTGGSGYTF
TRBJ2-1,.,TRBD2,TRBV19,TGTGCCAGTAGTAATAGCGGGAGTCGGAATGAGCAGTTCTTC,CASSNSGSRNEQFF
TRBJ1-1,.,.,TRBV14,TGTGCCAGCAGCCTAGAGACAGAAGTCACTGAAGCTTTCTTT,CASSLETEVTEAFF
TRBJ2-3,.,.,TRBV5-1,TGCGCCAGCAGCTTGGTGGGGCTAGAAGATACGCAGTATTTT,CASSLVGLEDTQYF
TRBJ1-2,.,.,TRBV2,TGTGCCAGCAGTGATACAGGGACGATTGGGGGCTACACCTTC,CASSDTGTIGGYTF
TRBJ2-7,few,.,TRBV4-1,TGCGCCAGCAGCCAAGGAATCGGGGGTGGTACCTACGAGCAGTACTTC,CASSQGIGGGTYEQYF
TRBJ2-7,.,.,TRBV5-1,TGCGCCAGCAGCTATGGACAGCTCTACGAGCAGTACTTC,CASSYGQLYEQYF
TRBJ2-7,.,TRBD2,TRBV6-5,TGTGCCAGCAGTTTTAGGACTAGCGGGGTTCCCTACGAGCAGTACTTC,CASSFRTSGVPYEQYF
TRBJ2-7,.,TRBD1,TRBV27,TGTGCCAGCAGTTACGGGACAGGGAATGACTACGAGCAGTACTTC,CASSYGTGNDYEQYF
TRBJ1-1,.,.,TRBV19,TGTGCCAGTACCACACTCCGGACAGAAATGAACACTGAAGCTTTCTTT,CASTTLRTEMNTEAFF
TRBJ2-3,.,TRBD2,TRBV3-1/TRBV3-2,TGTGCCAGCAGCCAAGATTGGGTAGCGGGAGCCGATACGCAGTATTTT,CASSQDWVAGADTQYF